This T cell receptor beta chain was sequenced during a study of radiotherapy plus CTLA-4 blockade in lung cancer. In the study overall: Among enrolled patients, roughly 20% responded and about 34% achieved disease control.

Study-wide points: In blood, after radiotherapy plus ipilimumab, tumor-derived TCR clones expanded. Interferon-beta, together with early blood T cell clone dynamics, reportedly best predicted response.

This CDR3 spans 15 amino acids. Trimming took 5 bases from V and 3 from J; bases not matched to a gene: 10. Germline CDR1 MNHEY, CDR2 SVGAGI. Libraries were prepared by immunoSEQ multiplex PCR; TCRdb keeps only in-frame clonotypes and omits some of them. The sample lists about 60,000 clones, 72% occurring once. This clone was seen only once. No antigen is known for it. Focal radiation with ipilimumab CTLA-4 blockade was given to patients with chemo-refractory metastatic non-small-cell lung cancer. The V gene is TRBV6-5, the J gene TRBJ2-7; 7 bases fit TRBD2. The sequencing here drew on peripheral blood, taken from a patient treated with radiotherapy plus ipilimumab. The receptor's source is a human donor with non-small cell lung cancer whose response to radiotherapy plus ipilimumab could not be evaluated. CDR3 region: CASSLSSGSVYEQYF. CDR3 nucleotides: TGTGCCAGCAGTCTCTCTAGCGGTTCAGTCTACGAGCAGTACTTC.